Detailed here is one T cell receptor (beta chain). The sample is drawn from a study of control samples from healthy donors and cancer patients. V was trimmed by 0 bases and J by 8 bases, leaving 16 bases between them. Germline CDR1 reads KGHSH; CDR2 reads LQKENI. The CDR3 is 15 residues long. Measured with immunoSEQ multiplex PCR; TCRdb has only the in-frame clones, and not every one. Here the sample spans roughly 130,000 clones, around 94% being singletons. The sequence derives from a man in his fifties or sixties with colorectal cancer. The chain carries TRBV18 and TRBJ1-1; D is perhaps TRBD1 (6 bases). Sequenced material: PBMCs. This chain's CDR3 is CASSPPIGRGEEAFF. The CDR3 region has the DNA TGTGCCAGCTCACCACCGATAGGCAGGGGCGAAGAAGCTTTCTTT.